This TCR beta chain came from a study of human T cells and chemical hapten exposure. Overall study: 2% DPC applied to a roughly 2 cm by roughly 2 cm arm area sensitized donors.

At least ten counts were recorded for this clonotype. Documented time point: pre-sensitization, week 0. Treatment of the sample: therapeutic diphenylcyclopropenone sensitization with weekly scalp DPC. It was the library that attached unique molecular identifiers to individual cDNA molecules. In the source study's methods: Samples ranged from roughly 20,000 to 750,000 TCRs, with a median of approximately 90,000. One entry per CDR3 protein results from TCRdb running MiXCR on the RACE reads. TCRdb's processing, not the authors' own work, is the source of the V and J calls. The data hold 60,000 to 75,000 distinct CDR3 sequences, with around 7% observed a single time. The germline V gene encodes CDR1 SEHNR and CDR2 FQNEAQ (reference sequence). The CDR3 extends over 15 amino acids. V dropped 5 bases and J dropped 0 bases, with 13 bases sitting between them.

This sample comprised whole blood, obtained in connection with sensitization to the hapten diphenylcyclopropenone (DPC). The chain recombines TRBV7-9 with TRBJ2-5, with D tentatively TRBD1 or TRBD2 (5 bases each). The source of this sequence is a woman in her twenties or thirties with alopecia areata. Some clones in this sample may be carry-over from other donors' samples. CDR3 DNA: TGTGCCAGCAGCGGACGGGGACCGAACCAAGAGACCCAGTACTTC. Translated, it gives CASSGRGPNQETQYF.